This T cell receptor beta chain appears in the sequencing data of a study of blood T cell repertoires in COVID-19. Study summary: Samples of COVID-19 (acute and convalescent) were obtained from the United States, Italy and Spain. T cells, B-cell-depleted T cells, or PBMCs provided the cDNA or gDNA that served as material.

The germline gives CDR1 KGHDR, CDR2 SFDVKD. The CDR3 is 15 residues long. With 2 bases clipped from V and 2 bases from J, the junction kept 1 base outside the gene matches. Authors' analysis steps: From reference gene primer amplification, estimates of nucleated cell counts were derived. The method was immunoSEQ multiplex PCR; TCRdb's version includes in-frame clones alone and lacks a portion of them. D and trimming come from the DNA, and the V and J calls and clone size come from that table. The profile shows more than 60,000 clones, roughly nine tenths of them singletons. J is TRBJ1-2 and V is TRBV24-1; 10 nucleotides align to TRBD1. Sequenced input: peripheral blood. The sequence derives from a woman between 45 and 65 years old with active COVID-19. The CDR3 region is CATSDWGQGNYGYTF. CDR3 bases: TGTGCCACCAGTGATTGGGGACAGGGGAACTATGGCTACACCTTC.